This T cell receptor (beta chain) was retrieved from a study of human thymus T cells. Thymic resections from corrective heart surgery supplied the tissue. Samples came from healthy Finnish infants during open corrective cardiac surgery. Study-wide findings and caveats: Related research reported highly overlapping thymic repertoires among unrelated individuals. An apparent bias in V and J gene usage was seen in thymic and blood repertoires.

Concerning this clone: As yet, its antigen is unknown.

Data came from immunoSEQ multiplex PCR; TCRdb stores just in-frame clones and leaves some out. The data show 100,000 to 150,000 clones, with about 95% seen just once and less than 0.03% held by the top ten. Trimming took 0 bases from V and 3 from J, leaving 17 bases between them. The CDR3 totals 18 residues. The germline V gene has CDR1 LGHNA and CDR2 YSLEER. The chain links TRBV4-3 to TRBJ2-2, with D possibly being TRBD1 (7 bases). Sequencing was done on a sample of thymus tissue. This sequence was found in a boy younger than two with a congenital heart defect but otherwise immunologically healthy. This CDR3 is CASSQEPGGRTDTGELFF. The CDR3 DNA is TGCGCCAGCAGCCAAGAGCCAGGGGGGAGAACGGACACCGGGGAGCTGTTTTTT.